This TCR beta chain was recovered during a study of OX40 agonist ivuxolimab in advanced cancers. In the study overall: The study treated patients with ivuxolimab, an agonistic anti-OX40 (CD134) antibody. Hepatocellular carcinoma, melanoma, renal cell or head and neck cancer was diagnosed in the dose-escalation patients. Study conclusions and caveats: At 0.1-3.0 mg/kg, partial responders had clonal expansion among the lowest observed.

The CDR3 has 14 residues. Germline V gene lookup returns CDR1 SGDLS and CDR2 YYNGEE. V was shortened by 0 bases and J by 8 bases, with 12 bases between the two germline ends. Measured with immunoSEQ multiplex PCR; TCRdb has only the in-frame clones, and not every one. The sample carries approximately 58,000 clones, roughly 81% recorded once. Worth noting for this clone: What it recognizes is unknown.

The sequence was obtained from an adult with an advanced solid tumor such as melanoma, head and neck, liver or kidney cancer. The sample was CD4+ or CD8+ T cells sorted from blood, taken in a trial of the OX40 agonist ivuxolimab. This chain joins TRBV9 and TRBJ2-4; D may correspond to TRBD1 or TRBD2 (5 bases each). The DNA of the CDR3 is TGTGCCAGCAGCGTAGGAGGGGAGATGGACATTCAGTACTTC. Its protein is CASSVGGEMDIQYF. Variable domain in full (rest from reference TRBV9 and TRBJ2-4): DSGVTQTPKHLITATGQRVTLRCSPRSGDLSVYWYQQSLDQGLQFLIQYYNGEERAKGNILERFSAQQFPDLHSELNLSSLELGDSALYFCASSVGGEMDIQYFGAGTRLSVL.